Sequencing of this TCR beta chain was carried out in a study of spatial heterogeneity in lung cancer. Study details: The mean occurrence of each unique TCR and UMI combination in raw reads exceeded 9.5.

Regarding time point: blood at routine non-recurrence follow-up after resection. From tumor, nontumor lung or frozen PBMC, whole RNA was taken unsorted for sequencing. Findings and caveats of the study: Ubiquitous, expanded tumor-derived TCRs were more frequently observed in blood at resection than at follow-up.

This clonotype occurred a few times. Its antigen is still unknown. MiXCR, run by TCRdb on the 5' RACE reads, gives a single entry per CDR3 protein. The sample has 51,000 or so distinct CDR3 sequences, roughly 7.4% seen once. The CDR3 has 11 residues. Germline V gene sequence: CDR1 SGHTA, CDR2 FQGNSA. V lost 6 bases and J lost 7, with 9 bases in between. The source is a female donor with early-stage non-small cell lung cancer. Specimen: PBMCs, collected at follow-up. This chain uses TRBV7-2 with TRBJ2-5, with unresolved D. In nucleotides, the CDR3 is TGTGCCAGCAGACTCTCAGGGACCCAGTACTTC. Translating gives CASRLSGTQYF.